This T cell receptor (beta chain) derives from a study of blood T cell repertoires in COVID-19. About the study: Spain, Italy and the United States supplied samples that represented acute and convalescent COVID-19.

Measured with immunoSEQ multiplex PCR; TCRdb has only the in-frame clones, and not every one. The repertoire holds about 350,000 clones, around 87% seen once, with about 5.2% in the top ten. The CDR3 length is 16 residues. V gave up 2 bases and J gave up 5 bases; unmatched junction bases: 6. The germline V gene has CDR1 LNHDA and CDR2 SQIVND (reference sequence). Categorization into cohorts depended on clinical history that participants reported. The study counted Cohort 3 donors as recovered given two negative PCRs, clearance, or symptom resolution. The TCR originated in a woman in her twenties or thirties who had recovered from COVID-19. The sample taken for sequencing was PBMCs or T cells enriched from blood (not recorded which). The chain links TRBV19 to TRBJ1-2; 12 nucleotides match TRBD1. CDR3 nucleotides: TGTGCCAGTAGTATACAGCCGGGACAGGGGGCATATGGCTACACCTTC. It yields the protein CASSIQPGQGAYGYTF. The full variable domain, in which reference TRBV19 and TRBJ1-2 provide the parts outside the CDR3, is DGGITQSPKYLFRKEGQNVTLSCEQNLNHDAMYWYRQDPGQGLRLIYYSQIVNDFQKGDIAEGYSVSREKKESFPLTVTSAQKNPTAFYLCASSIQPGQGAYGYTFGSGTRLTVV.